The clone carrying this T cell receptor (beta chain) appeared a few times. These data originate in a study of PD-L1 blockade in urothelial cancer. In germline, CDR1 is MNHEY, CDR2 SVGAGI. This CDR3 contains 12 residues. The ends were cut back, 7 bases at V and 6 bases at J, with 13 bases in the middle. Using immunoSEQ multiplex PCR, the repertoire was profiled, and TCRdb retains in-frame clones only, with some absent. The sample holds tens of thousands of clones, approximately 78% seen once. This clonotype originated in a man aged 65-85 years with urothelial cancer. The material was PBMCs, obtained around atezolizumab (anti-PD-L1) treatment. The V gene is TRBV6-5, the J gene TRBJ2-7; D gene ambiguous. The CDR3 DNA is TGTGCCAGCACTTCACATACCACCGAGCAGTACTTC. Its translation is CASTSHTTEQYF.